This T cell receptor (beta chain) was sequenced during a study of T-cell reconstitution after alpha-beta-depleted transplantation in children. This clonotype was counted a few times. As yet, its antigen is unknown. General study findings and limits: Surviving recipient T cells and thymic progenitors underlay high day-60 TCRbeta diversity in some patients. Where alpha-beta T cells came from about two months after transplant was reportedly several hundred expanded graft clones. At one year after transplant, newly produced T cells mostly accounted for T-cell counts and diversity.

The CDR3 is 17 residues long. Trimming removed 2 bases at V and 0 bases at J, with 15 bases between. Germline-derived CDR1 and CDR2 are SGHAT and FQNNGV. Researchers prepared the TCRbeta library using unique molecular identifiers, the study reports. Each CDR3 protein gets one entry after TCRdb re-called the PCR reads with MiXCR. The table has approximately 300,000 distinct CDR3 sequences, about 9.5% seen once. This specimen consisted of PBMCs, obtained before TCRalphabeta/CD19-depleted stem cell transplant. This chain connects TRBV11-2 to TRBJ2-3; D ambiguous. The origin of this receptor is a boy younger than two with acute myeloid leukemia, due to receive a stem cell transplant. The CDR3 coding sequence is TGTGCCAGCAGCTTAAATCGACGGCCCTCTAGCACAGATACGCAGTATTTT. Its translation: CASSLNRRPSSTDTQYF.